This note documents a single T cell receptor (beta chain) sequence. From germline, CDR1 is MNHEY and CDR2 SMNVEV (reference sequence). The trim removed 5 bases at V and 8 bases at J, leaving 16 bases unmatched. CDR3 length: 17 amino acids. The data stem from a study of control samples from healthy donors and cancer patients. Method: immunoSEQ multiplex PCR; TCRdb's copy keeps in-frame clones and lacks some. The sample has about 180,000 clones, more than 85% seen once. Sample: blood. The J gene is TRBJ1-2, the V gene TRBV27, with 11 bases lining up with TRBD1. The receptor was derived from a woman between 40 and 50 years old in good health. In DNA, the CDR3 is TGTGCCAGCAGTCTAAGACGGCCGGGACAGGGGGTTTGGGGCTACACCTTC. Protein sequence: CASSLRRPGQGVWGYTF.